This T cell receptor beta chain derives from a study of T cell clonality in common variable immunodeficiency. Study results and limitations: Fewer deletions and N-nucleotide insertions were reportedly seen in common variable immunodeficiency TCR beta sequences.

Libraries were prepared by immunoSEQ multiplex PCR; TCRdb keeps only in-frame clonotypes and omits some of them. The data show tens of thousands of clones, none appearing only once, with 6% held by the ten largest. Heparinized whole blood, roughly 5 to 8 ml, came from each donor. In its sample, this clone was seen many times. The antigen remains unidentified. The read is 3 residues too short to cover the CDR3 end, so that end is filled in from the germline J gene. CDR3 length: 14 residues. CDR1 and CDR2 (germline): GTSNPN, SVGIG (reference sequence). V dropped 3 bases and J dropped 7 bases, with 15 bases sitting between them.

Input material: peripheral blood mononuclear cells. This TCR came from a human donor with common variable immunodeficiency. The J gene is TRBJ1-4, the V gene TRBV30, with D perhaps matching TRBD1 (5 bases). This CDR3 is CAWRTGQRSEKLFF. Partial CDR3 DNA: TGTGCCTGGAGGACCGGACAAAGAAGTGAAAAA.